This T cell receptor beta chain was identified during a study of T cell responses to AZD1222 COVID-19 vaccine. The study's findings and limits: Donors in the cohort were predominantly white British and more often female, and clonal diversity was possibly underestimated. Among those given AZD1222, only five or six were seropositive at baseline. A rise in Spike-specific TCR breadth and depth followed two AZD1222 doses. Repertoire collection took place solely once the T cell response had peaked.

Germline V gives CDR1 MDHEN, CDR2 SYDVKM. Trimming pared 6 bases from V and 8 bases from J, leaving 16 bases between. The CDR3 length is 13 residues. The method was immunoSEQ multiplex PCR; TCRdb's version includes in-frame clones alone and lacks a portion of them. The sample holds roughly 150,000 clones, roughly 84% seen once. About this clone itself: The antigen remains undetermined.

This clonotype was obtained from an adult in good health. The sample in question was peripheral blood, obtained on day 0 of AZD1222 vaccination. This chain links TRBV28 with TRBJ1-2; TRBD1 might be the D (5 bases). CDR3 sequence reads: CASRLPGLWGYTF. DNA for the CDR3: TGTGCCAGCAGGTTACCAGGGTTGTGGGGCTACACCTTC.